This TCR beta chain was sequenced in a study of T cells in Graves' hyperthyroidism and ophthalmopathy. Study outcomes and limitations: Ophthalmopathy was separated from stable hyperthyroidism by a 13 V-J model.

Germline CDR1 is SGHRS and CDR2 is YFSETQ. This CDR3 has 15 residues. Trimming took 4 bases from V and 7 from J, leaving 20 bases between them. This clonotype occurred many times. Antigen unknown. From RNA transcripts, TCR beta CDR3 regions were amplified. A set of HTBI primers served as the primers for a first-round RT-PCR of the TCR CDR3. TCRdb re-called the multiplex PCR reads with MiXCR, one entry per CDR3 protein. The table includes approximately 510,000 distinct CDR3 sequences, about 20% detected once. The patients, who ranged from 18 to 65 in age, presented with newly diagnosed hyperthyroidism lasting under 2 months. Clinical symptoms, serum thyroxine, TRAb, thyroid ultrasound and orbital computed tomography established diagnosis.

This TCR derives from a man between 18 and 29 years old with Graves' hyperthyroidism. The rearrangement uses TRBV5-1 and TRBJ1-1; tentative D call: TRBD1 (6 bases). The sequencing sample was made of blood. In DNA, the CDR3 is TGCGCCAGCAGCCGTACAGGGTTCAAAGAAGGTGAAGCTTTCTTT. Its translation: CASSRTGFKEGEAFF.